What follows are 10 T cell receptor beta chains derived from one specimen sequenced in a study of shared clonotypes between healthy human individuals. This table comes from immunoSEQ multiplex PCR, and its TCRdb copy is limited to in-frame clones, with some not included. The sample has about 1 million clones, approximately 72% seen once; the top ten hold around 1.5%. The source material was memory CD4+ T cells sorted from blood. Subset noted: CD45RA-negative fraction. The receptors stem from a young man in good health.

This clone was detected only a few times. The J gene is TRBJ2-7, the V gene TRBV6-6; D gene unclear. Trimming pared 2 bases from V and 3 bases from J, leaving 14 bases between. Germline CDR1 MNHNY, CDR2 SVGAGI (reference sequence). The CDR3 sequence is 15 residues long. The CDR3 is CASSYGFQINYEQYF. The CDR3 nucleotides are TGTGCCAGCAGTTACGGCTTTCAAATAAACTACGAGCAGTACTTC.

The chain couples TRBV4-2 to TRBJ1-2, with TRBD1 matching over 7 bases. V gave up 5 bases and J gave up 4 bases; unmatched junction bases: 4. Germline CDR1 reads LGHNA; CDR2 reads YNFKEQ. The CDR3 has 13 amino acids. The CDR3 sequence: CASSTRDSYGYTF. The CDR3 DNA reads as TGTGCCAGCAGCACCCGGGACAGCTATGGCTACACCTTC.

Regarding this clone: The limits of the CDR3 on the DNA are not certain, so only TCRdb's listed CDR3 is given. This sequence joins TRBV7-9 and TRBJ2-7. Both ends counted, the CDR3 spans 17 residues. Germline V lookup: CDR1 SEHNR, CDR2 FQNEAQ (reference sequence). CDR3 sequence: CASSPGEQYFGPIVQYF.

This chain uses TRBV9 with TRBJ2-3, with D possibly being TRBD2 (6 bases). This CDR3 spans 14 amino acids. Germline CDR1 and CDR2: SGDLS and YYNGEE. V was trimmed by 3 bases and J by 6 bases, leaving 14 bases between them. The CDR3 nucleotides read TGTGCCAGCAGCGCGGGGGAAGGACGGGATACGCAGTATTTT. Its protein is CASSAGEGRDTQYF. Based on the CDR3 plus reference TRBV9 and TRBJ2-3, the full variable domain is DSGVTQTPKHLITATGQRVTLRCSPRSGDLSVYWYQQSLDQGLQFLIQYYNGEERAKGNILERFSAQQFPDLHSELNLSSLELGDSALYFCASSAGEGRDTQYFGPGTRLTVL.

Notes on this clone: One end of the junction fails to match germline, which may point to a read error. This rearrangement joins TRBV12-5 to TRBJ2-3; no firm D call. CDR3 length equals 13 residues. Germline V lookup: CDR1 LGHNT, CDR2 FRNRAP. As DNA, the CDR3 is TGTTCTAGTGCCCTTGATTACACAGATACGCAGTATTTT. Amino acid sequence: CSSALDYTDTQYF.

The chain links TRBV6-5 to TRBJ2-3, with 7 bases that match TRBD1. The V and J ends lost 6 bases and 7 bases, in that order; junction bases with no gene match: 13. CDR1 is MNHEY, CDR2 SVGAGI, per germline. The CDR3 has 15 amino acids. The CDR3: CASSYGDRGVNTQYF. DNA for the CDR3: TGTGCCAGCAGCTACGGGGACAGAGGAGTCAATACGCAGTATTTT.

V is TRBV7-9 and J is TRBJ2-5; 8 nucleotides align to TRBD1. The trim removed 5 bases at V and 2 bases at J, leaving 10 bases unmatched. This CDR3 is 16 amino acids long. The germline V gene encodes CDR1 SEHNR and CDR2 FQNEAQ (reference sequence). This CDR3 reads CASSRSWTGFQETQYF. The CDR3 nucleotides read TGTGCCAGCAGCCGAAGCTGGACAGGGTTTCAAGAGACCCAGTACTTC.

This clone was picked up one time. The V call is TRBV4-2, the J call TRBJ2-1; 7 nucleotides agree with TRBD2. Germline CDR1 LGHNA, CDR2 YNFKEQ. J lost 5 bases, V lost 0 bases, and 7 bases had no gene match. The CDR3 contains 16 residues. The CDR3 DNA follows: TGTGCCAGCAGCCAAGAGTCGACTAGCACCCACAATGAGCAGTTCTTC. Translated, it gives CASSQESTSTHNEQFF.

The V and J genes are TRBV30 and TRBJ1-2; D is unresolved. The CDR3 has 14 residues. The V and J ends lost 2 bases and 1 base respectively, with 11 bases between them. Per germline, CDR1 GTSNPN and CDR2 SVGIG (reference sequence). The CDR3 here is CAWSSRRLNYGYTF. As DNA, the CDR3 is TGTGCCTGGAGTAGCCGACGGCTTAACTATGGCTACACCTTC. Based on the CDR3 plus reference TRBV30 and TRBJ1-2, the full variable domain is SQTIHQWPATLVQPVGSPLSLECTVEGTSNPNLYWYRQAAGRGLQLLFYSVGIGQISSEVPQNLSASRPQDRQFILSSKKLLLSDSGFYLCAWSSRRLNYGYTFGSGTRLTVV.

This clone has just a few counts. The chain's CDR3 is CASSFLSPGGTDTQYF. The CDR3, as DNA: TGTGCCAGCAGCTTTCTGAGCCCGGGTGGCACAGATACGCAGTATTTT. The rearrangement links TRBV7-2 to TRBJ2-3; no definite D call. The germline CDR1 and CDR2 sequences are SGHTA and FQGNSA. Trimming removed 3 bases at V and 1 base at J, with 14 bases between. This CDR3 comprises 16 residues.